This TCR beta chain stems from a study of long-term antiretroviral therapy in people with HIV. The CDR3 contains 11 residues. Deletions cut 1 base from V and 9 bases from J, with 4 bases between. Germline CDR1 MGHRA, CDR2 YSYEKL. About this clone itself: Its matching antigen is unknown.

Survey-level immunoSEQ v3.0 assays were run. Clones were sequenced by immunoSEQ multiplex PCR, and TCRdb holds only the in-frame ones, with some missing. The table has 26,000 or so clones, more than 85% seen once. Study-wide findings and caveats: On ART adherence, viral resistance or therapy changes, no data were available. Clonal expansions arising prior to ART prevailed in the repertoire at every time point.

One or more pre-ART and two or more post-ART PBMC samples were available from each donor. The sequenced sample was unsorted PBMCs, obtained 1.9 years after starting antiretroviral therapy. The rearrangement links TRBV4-1 to TRBJ2-1; D call uncertain. This TCR was recovered from a woman in her twenties or thirties with HIV. CDR3 in amino acids: CASSQVGEQFF. The DNA of the CDR3 is TGCGCCAGCAGCCAAGTAGGTGAGCAGTTCTTC.